The clone carrying this TCR beta chain was observed a few times. Its antigen remains unknown. TCRdb reprocessed the PCR reads with MiXCR, giving one entry per CDR3 protein. The profile covers about 28,000 distinct CDR3 sequences, with 50% appearing a single time and about 5.7% taken by the ten largest. The CDR3 is 14 residues long. Germline CDR1 MGHDK, CDR2 SYGVNS. The V gene lost 1 base and the J gene lost 2 bases, with 8 bases spanning the gap. The data were taken from a study of vaccination and CD4 T cells after COVID-19. About the study: Post-vaccine sampling followed dose two by a median around 74 days (range 14 to 241). Study-wide points: Convalescent patients displayed a median 86.3% of reactive clones emerging only post-vaccination.

Time point meaning: late sampling 161 to 241 days after vaccination in three convalescent patients. The TCR comes from a human donor who had recovered from COVID-19. This chain connects TRBV25-1 to TRBJ1-2, with D possibly being TRBD1 (5 bases). The sequenced sample was CD4+ T cells from blood, obtained about 7 months after SARS-CoV-2 vaccination. CDR3 coding DNA: TGTGCCAGCAGTGAATGGGGGTCCAACTATGGCTACACCTTC. Encoded protein: CASSEWGSNYGYTF.